The T cell receptor beta chain under discussion was sequenced for a study of molecular identifiers for immune sequencing clone quantification. With listed TCR primers and previously described methods, bulk TCR libraries were prepared. MiXCR was run by TCRdb on the PCR reads, yielding one entry per CDR3 protein. In the table there are about 510,000 distinct CDR3 sequences, about 26% of which are singletons. Libraries of naive CD8 cells were prepared from around 20,000 to 990,000 sorted cells using 10%, 30% or 50% RNA. Naive CD8 T cells, phenotype CD8+CD4-CCR7+CD45RA+, were sorted. In this sample, this clonotype turned up a few times. This clonotype originated in a human donor in good health. Some libraries in this study had Jurkat cell RNA spiked in. Sequencing was carried out using naive CD8+ T cells from blood, with Jurkat cell RNA spiked in. Subset: FACS-sorted CD8+CD4-CCR7+CD45RA+ naive T cells.

CDR3 DNA sequence: TGTGCCATCAGGTCCTACACGGCGCGTATAGCCAAAAACATTCAGTACTTC. Protein sequence: CAIRSYTARIAKNIQYF. The V call is TRBV10-3, the J call TRBJ2-4; the D is unclear. This CDR3 region has 17 residues. Germline values: CDR1 ENHRY, CDR2 SYGVKD. Trimming removed 6 bases from V and 0 bases from J, with 18 bases in between.